Below, 19 T cell receptor beta chains from the same sample are listed, as sequenced in a study of blood T cell repertoires in COVID-19. Here immunoSEQ multiplex PCR was the method, and the copy in TCRdb shows in-frame clones only, minus some. The data show approximately 280,000 clones, around 90% seen once. Sample: peripheral blood. These receptors all stem from a woman aged 25 to 45 with COVID-19, enrolled during active disease.

The rearrangement links TRBV11-2 to TRBJ1-2; 7 bases are a match to TRBD1. The CDR3 spans 13 residues. Trimming cost V 3 bases and J 7 bases; bases outside gene matches: 5. CDR1 is SGHAT, CDR2 FQNNGV, per germline. Written as DNA, the CDR3 is TGTGCCAGCAGCTTGTCAGACAGGGTTGGCTACACCTTC. This gives the protein CASSLSDRVGYTF.

This clone was seen repeatedly, ten times or more. The chain has TRBV5-1 and TRBJ1-2; tentative D call: TRBD1 (6 bases). V dropped 7 bases and J dropped 1 base, with 11 bases sitting between them. Germline CDR1 reads SGHRS; CDR2 reads YFSETQ. The CDR3 has 13 amino acids. CDR3 bases: TGCGCCAGCGGGTTGGACAGTAACTATGGCTACACCTTC. Protein: CASGLDSNYGYTF.

In its sample, this clone was seen once. The chain joins TRBV19 to TRBJ1-1; D might be TRBD1 (5 bases). This CDR3 has 13 residues. The V gene lost 4 bases and the J gene lost 2 bases, with 8 bases spanning the gap. Germline loops: CDR1 LNHDA, CDR2 SQIVND (reference sequence). In DNA form, the CDR3 reads TGTGCCAGTAGTACAGGGACTAACACTGAAGCTTTCTTT. Translated: CASSTGTNTEAFF. Looking up the rest from reference TRBV19 and TRBJ1-1 gives the full variable domain: DGGITQSPKYLFRKEGQNVTLSCEQNLNHDAMYWYRQDPGQGLRLIYYSQIVNDFQKGDIAEGYSVSREKKESFPLTVTSAQKNPTAFYLCASSTGTNTEAFFGQGTRLTVV.

The chain joins TRBV11-3 to TRBJ2-1, with D perhaps matching TRBD2 (5 bases). The CDR3 extends over 14 amino acids. CDR1 is SGHNT, CDR2 YENEEA, per germline. Trimming took 2 bases from V and 8 from J, leaving 13 bases between them. The CDR3 DNA follows: TGTGCCAGCAGCTTACGGGGATCCGTGGATGAGCAGTTCTTC. It is translated as CASSLRGSVDEQFF.

This clone occurred a few times. The chain couples TRBV19 to TRBJ2-7; 13 bases match TRBD2. V dropped 3 bases and J dropped 4; count of bases not matched to a gene: 0. The length of the CDR3 is 14 residues. Germline V gene sequence: CDR1 LNHDA, CDR2 SQIVND (reference sequence). The CDR3 coding sequence is TGTGCCAGTAGTATGGGACTAGCGGGGTACGAGCAGTACTTC. Residues: CASSMGLAGYEQYF.

This clone showed up just once. This sequence joins TRBV7-2 and TRBJ1-5, with D possibly matching TRBD1 (5 bases). The CDR3 spans 16 residues. Per the germline V gene, CDR1 is SGHTA and CDR2 is FQGNSA. Trimming pared 1 base from V and 5 bases from J, leaving 15 bases between. This CDR3 reads CASSLGPPRADQPQHF. The DNA for the CDR3 is TGTGCCAGCAGCTTAGGCCCCCCCAGGGCTGATCAGCCCCAGCATTTT.

Turning to this clone: A junction boundary mismatches the germline segment, possibly from a read error. CDR3 protein: CASSLAGAGTGELFF. The CDR3 DNA follows: TGTGCCAGCAGCCTAGCGGGAGCAGGCACCGGGGAGCTGTTTTTT. This chain joins TRBV7-6 and TRBJ2-2; 10 nucleotides line up with TRBD2. CDR3 length: 15 residues. The germline CDR1 and CDR2 sequences are SGHVS and FNYEAQ.

The chain recombines TRBV27 with TRBJ1-1; D call uncertain. The CDR3 covers 15 residues. CDR1 MNHEY and CDR2 SMNVEV come from the germline V gene (reference sequence). V shed 5 bases and J shed 5 bases, with 18 bases lying between them. In DNA, the CDR3 is TGTGCCAGCAGTCCAGGAGGGAATCCCTTAACTGAAGCTTTCTTT. Its protein is CASSPGGNPLTEAFF.

CDR3 residues: CASSQELAGGTGELFF. The CDR3 region has the DNA TGTGCCAGCAGCCAAGAACTAGCGGGAGGCACCGGGGAGCTGTTTTTT. The gene calls are TRBV3-1 (or the pseudogene TRBV3-2) and TRBJ2-2; 12 nucleotides agree with TRBD2. V shed 0 bases and J 4 bases; nucleotides not matched to a gene: 0. This CDR3 comprises 16 residues. Germline V gives CDR1 LGHDT, CDR2 YNNKEL (reference sequence).

CDR3 nucleotides: TGTGCCTGGAGTGTACACAGCTTGAACACTGAAGCTTTCTTT. It specifies CAWSVHSLNTEAFF. The rearrangement joins TRBV30 to TRBJ1-1; D is ambiguous. CDR1 is GTSNPN and CDR2 is SVGIG in the germline V gene (reference sequence). V gave up 0 bases and J gave up 0 bases, with 8 bases separating them. The CDR3 covers 14 residues. Full variable domain (outside the CDR3, taken from reference TRBV30 and TRBJ1-1): SQTIHQWPATLVQPVGSPLSLECTVEGTSNPNLYWYRQAAGRGLQLLFYSVGIGQISSEVPQNLSASRPQDRQFILSSKKLLLSDSGFYLCAWSVHSLNTEAFFGQGTRLTVV.

The gene calls are TRBV6-5 and TRBJ2-7; 9 bases are shared with TRBD1. The CDR3 is made up of 14 amino acids. CDR1 is MNHEY, CDR2 SVGAGI, per germline. The junction had 9 bases not matched to a gene; V was cut back by 6 bases and J by 6 bases. The CDR3 reads CASSPGQGTLEQYF. CDR3 DNA sequence: TGTGCCAGCAGCCCCGGACAGGGGACCCTCGAGCAGTACTTC.

J is TRBJ1-2 and V is TRBV28; unclear D gene. Trimming cost V 4 bases and J 0 bases, with 6 bases left between them. The germline V gene has CDR1 MDHEN and CDR2 SYDVKM. This CDR3 is 13 amino acids long. The CDR3 here is CASSSQANYGYTF. The DNA for the CDR3 is TGTGCCAGCAGTTCGCAGGCTAACTATGGCTACACCTTC.

This chain joins TRBV9 and TRBJ2-1; 7 nucleotides match TRBD2. The CDR3 covers 15 residues. From germline, CDR1 is SGDLS and CDR2 YYNGEE. V gave up 0 bases and J gave up 5 bases; unmatched junction bases: 5. CDR3 nucleotide sequence: TGTGCCAGCAGCGTAGCGGCGGGAGTGCACAATGAGCAGTTCTTC. It codes for CASSVAAGVHNEQFF.

This clone was observed once. The chain joins TRBV2 to TRBJ1-4; weak D call: TRBD1 (6 bases). V was cut by 1 base and J by 6 bases, with 12 bases left in between. Per the germline V gene, CDR1 is SNHLY and CDR2 is FYNNEI. The CDR3 consists of 15 residues. The CDR3 DNA follows: TGTGCCAGCAGTGAAGGACAGGCGGTGGATGAAAAACTGTTTTTT. Translated: CASSEGQAVDEKLFF.

The chain has TRBV5-4 and TRBJ1-5; D is unclear. The CDR3 is 12 amino acids. Germline values: CDR1 SGHNT, CDR2 YYREEE (reference sequence). V was trimmed by 4 bases and J by 7 bases, leaving 9 bases between them. This CDR3 reads CASSGLGQPQHF. CDR3 nucleotides: TGTGCCAGCAGCGGACTTGGGCAGCCCCAGCATTTT.

This clone was recorded once. The chain carries TRBV10-3 and TRBJ1-5; 8 bases align to TRBD1. The CDR3 is 14 amino acids. Germline V gene sequence: CDR1 ENHRY, CDR2 SYGVKD. V shed 2 bases, J shed 6 bases, and the junction held 3 bases outside the gene matches. The CDR3 loop is CAISEGQGGQPQHF. As DNA, the CDR3 is TGTGCCATCAGTGAGGGACAGGGTGGTCAGCCCCAGCATTTT.

Only a few counts were recorded for this clone. V gene TRBV4-2 combines with J gene TRBJ1-4; 7 bases are shared with TRBD1. V lost 4 bases, J lost 8 bases, and 10 bases stayed unmatched. Germline V CDR1 and CDR2: LGHNA, YNFKEQ. CDR3 length: 15 amino acids. For the CDR3, the DNA is TGTGCCAGCAGCCGCGGGCCAGGGGGTGAGGAAAAACTGTTTTTT. Protein: CASSRGPGGEEKLFF.

The chain links TRBV5-6 to TRBJ2-7; 10 nucleotides line up with TRBD2. The junction had 8 bases not matched to a gene; V was cut back by 2 bases and J by 6 bases. Germline V gene data show CDR1 as SGHDT and CDR2 as YYEEEE. CDR3 size: 15 residues. The CDR3 DNA follows: TGTGCCAGCAGCTTTAAGTCTAGCGGGAGCGGCGAGCAGTACTTC. This gives the protein CASSFKSSGSGEQYF. Full variable domain (remainder filled in from reference TRBV5-6 and TRBJ2-7): DAGVTQSPTHLIKTRGQQVTLRCSPKSGHDTVSWYQQALGQGPQFIFQYYEEEERQRGNFPDRFSGHQFPNYSSELNVNALLLGDSALYLCASSFKSSGSGEQYFGPGTRLTVT.

Comments on this clone: Other DNA sequences in the sample encode the same CDR3. The V call is TRBV7-9, the J call TRBJ2-7, with 9 bases that match TRBD1. V was clipped by 5 bases and J by 5 bases; unmatched bases: 1. CDR1 is SEHNR, CDR2 FQNEAQ, per germline (reference sequence). The CDR3 length is 12 residues. CDR3 DNA sequence: TGTGCCAGCAGCGGACAGGGGAACGAGCAGTACTTC. Protein product: CASSGQGNEQYF.